This T cell receptor (beta chain) stems from a study of cytomegalovirus exposure and HLA in healthy donors. General observations from the study: Most of the TCR beta V segments (in an earlier analysis) were productive either about 87% or about 30% of the time. Overall, around 150 TCR beta chains were annotated as cytomegalovirus-associated.

The PCR used 60 Vbeta and 13 Jbeta primers. Libraries were prepared by immunoSEQ multiplex PCR; TCRdb keeps only in-frame clonotypes and omits some of them. The profile covers roughly 150,000 clones, with roughly 80% appearing a single time and about 2.2% taken by the ten largest. All donors participated as healthy donors of bone marrow. Unrecorded immune exposures were likely, despite nominal health at sampling. CDR1 and CDR2 from the germline V gene are SGHDT and YYEEEE. This CDR3 spans 14 amino acids. The V gene end was trimmed by 3 bases and the J gene end by 7 bases; junction bases not matched to a gene: 6. For this clone: What it recognizes is unknown.

The V gene is TRBV5-6, the J gene TRBJ2-1; 8 nucleotides align to TRBD2. This receptor was obtained from a male donor in good health and CMV-seronegative. Sequencing was carried out using PBMCs. The CDR3 protein is CASSSGLGRNEQFF. The CDR3 nucleotides are TGTGCCAGCAGCTCGGGACTAGGTAGGAATGAGCAGTTCTTC. The variable domain in full, with the rest retrieved from reference TRBV5-6 and TRBJ2-1, is DAGVTQSPTHLIKTRGQQVTLRCSPKSGHDTVSWYQQALGQGPQFIFQYYEEEERQRGNFPDRFSGHQFPNYSSELNVNALLLGDSALYLCASSSGLGRNEQFFGPGTRLTVL.